The present TCR beta chain was sequenced within a study of OX40 agonist ivuxolimab in advanced cancers. This clone was seen only a few times. Generated by immunoSEQ multiplex PCR, the TCRdb table keeps only in-frame clones and is missing some. Of under 80,000 clones listed, 75% to 90% are singletons. The clonotype originates from an adult with an advanced solid tumor such as melanoma, head and neck, liver or kidney cancer. Sequencing was performed on CD4+ or CD8+ T cells sorted from blood, taken in a trial of the OX40 agonist ivuxolimab.

The CDR3 DNA reads TGTGCCAGTAGTCCCCACCGGGGGAAGAACACTGAAGCTTTCTTT. This translates into CASSPHRGKNTEAFF. The genes are TRBV19 and TRBJ1-1; weak D call: TRBD1 (5 bases). The V end lost 5 bases, the J end lost 1 base, and 14 bases lay between the germline ends. The CDR3 extends over 15 amino acids. Germline CDR1 reads LNHDA; CDR2 reads SQIVND (reference sequence).